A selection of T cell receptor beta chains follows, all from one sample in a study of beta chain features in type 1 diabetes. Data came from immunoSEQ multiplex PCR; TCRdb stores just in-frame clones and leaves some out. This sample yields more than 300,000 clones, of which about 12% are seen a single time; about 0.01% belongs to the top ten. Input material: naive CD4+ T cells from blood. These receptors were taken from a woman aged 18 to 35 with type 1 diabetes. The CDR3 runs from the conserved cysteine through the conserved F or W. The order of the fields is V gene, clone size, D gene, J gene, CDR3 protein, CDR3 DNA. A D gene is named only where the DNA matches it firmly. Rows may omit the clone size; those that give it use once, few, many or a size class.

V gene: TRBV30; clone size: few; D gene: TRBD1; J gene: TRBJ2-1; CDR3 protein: CAWSTGGKVYEQFF; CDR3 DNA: TGTGCCTGGAGCACAGGGGGCAAAGTCTATGAGCAGTTCTTC
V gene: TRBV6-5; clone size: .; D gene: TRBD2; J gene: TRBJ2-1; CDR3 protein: CASREAGGNEQFF; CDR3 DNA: TGTGCCAGCAGGGAAGCGGGAGGCAATGAGCAGTTCTTC
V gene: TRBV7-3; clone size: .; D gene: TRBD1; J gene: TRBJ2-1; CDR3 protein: CASSLTGYNEQFF; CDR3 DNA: TGTGCCAGCAGCTTGACAGGGTACAATGAGCAGTTCTTC
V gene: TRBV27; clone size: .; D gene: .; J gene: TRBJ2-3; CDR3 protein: CASRGRYTDTQYF; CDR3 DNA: TGTGCCAGCAGAGGGAGATACACAGATACGCAGTATTTT
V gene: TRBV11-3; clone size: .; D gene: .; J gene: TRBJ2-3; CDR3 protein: CASSRGAEDTQYF; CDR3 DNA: TGTGCCAGCAGCCGGGGGGCCGAAGATACGCAGTATTTT
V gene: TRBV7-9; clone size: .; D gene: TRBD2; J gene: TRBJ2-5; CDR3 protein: CALRRVAGGQVPQETQYF; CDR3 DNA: TGTGCTCTTCGTAGGGTAGCGGGGGGACAAGTACCCCAAGAGACCCAGTACTTC
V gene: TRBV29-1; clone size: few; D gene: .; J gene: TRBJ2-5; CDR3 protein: CSVEPVIETQYF; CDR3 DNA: TGCAGCGTTGAACCTGTTATAGAGACCCAGTACTTC
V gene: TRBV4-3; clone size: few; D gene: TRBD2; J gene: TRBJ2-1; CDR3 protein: CASSHLGRARNEQFF; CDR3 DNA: TGCGCCAGCAGCCATCTCGGGAGGGCGAGAAATGAGCAGTTCTTC
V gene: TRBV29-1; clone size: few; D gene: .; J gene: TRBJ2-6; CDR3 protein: CSVGADSGANVLTF; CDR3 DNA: TGCAGCGTTGGGGCTGACTCTGGGGCCAACGTCCTGACTTTC
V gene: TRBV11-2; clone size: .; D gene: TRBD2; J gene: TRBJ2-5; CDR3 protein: CASSRGLAGNTGETQYF; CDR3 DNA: TGTGCCAGCAGCCGCGGACTAGCGGGCAATACTGGGGAGACCCAGTACTTC
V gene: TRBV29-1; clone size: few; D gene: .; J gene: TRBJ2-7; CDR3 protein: CSVRPRGSYEQYF; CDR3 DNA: TGCAGCGTGAGACCCAGGGGATCCTACGAGCAGTACTTC
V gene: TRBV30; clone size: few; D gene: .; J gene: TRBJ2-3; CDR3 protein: CAWDPQGITDTQYF; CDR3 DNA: TGTGCCTGGGACCCACAGGGTATCACAGATACGCAGTATTTT
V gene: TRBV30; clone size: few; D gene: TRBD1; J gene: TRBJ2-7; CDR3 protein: CAWSLDRVGEQYF; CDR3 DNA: TGTGCCTGGAGTTTGGACAGGGTGGGCGAGCAGTACTTC
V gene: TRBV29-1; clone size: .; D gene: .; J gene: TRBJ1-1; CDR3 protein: CSAGQNTEAFF; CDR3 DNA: TGCAGCGCTGGACAAAACACTGAAGCTTTCTTT
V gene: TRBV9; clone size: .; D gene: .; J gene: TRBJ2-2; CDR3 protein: CASSDTGELFF; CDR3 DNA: TGTGCCAGCTCGGACACCGGGGAGCTGTTTTTT
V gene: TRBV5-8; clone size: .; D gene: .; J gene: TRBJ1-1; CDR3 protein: CASRERGGGLAFF; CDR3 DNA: TGTGCCAGCAGGGAGAGGGGGGGAGGCTTAGCTTTCTTT
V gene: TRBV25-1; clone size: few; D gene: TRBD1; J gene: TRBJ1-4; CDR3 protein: CASSTGAGKLFF; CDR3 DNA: TGTGCCAGCAGTACAGGGGCTGGAAAACTGTTTTTT
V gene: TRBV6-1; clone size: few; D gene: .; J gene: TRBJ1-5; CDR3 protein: CASSRQVNQPQHF; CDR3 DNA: TGTGCCAGCAGCCGACAGGTCAATCAGCCCCAGCATTTT
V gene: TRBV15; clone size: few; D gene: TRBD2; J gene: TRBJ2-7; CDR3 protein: CATSSPPGTSAEQYF; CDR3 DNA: TGTGCCACCAGCTCCCCGCCCGGGACTAGCGCCGAGCAGTACTTC
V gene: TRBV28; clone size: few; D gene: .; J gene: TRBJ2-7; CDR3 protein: CASTKASRDEQYF; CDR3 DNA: TGTGCCAGCACAAAAGCGAGCAGGGACGAGCAGTACTTC
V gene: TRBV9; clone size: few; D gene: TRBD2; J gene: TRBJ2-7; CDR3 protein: CASSQREVPYEQYF; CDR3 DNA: TGTGCCAGCTCTCAGCGGGAGGTCCCCTACGAGCAGTACTTC
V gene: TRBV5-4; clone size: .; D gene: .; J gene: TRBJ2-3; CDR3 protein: CASSSSPGDTQYF; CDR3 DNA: TGTGCCAGCAGCTCTTCCCCAGGGGATACGCAGTATTTT
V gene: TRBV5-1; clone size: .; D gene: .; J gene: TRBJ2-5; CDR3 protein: CASSQPGETQYF; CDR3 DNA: TGCGCCAGCAGCCAGCCAGGGGAGACCCAGTACTTC
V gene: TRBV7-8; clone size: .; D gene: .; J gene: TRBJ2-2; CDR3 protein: CASSLMESTGELFF; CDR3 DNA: TGTGCCAGCAGCTTAATGGAGAGCACCGGGGAGCTGTTTTTT
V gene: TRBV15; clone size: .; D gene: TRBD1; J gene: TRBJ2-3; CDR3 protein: CATSPQGDTDTQYF; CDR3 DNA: TGTGCCACCAGCCCACAGGGGGATACAGATACGCAGTATTTT
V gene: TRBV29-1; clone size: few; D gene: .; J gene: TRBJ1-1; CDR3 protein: CSVSGVGGMNTEAFF; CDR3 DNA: TGCAGCGTTTCCGGGGTGGGCGGTATGAACACTGAAGCTTTCTTT
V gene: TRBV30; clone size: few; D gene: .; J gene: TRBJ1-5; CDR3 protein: CAWSRGSRQPQHF; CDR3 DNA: TGTGCCTGGTCCCGGGGATCAAGGCAGCCCCAGCATTTT
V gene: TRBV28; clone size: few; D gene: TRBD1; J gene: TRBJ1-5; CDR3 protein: CAIQTGPQPQHF; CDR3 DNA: TGTGCCATACAGACAGGGCCTCAGCCCCAGCATTTT
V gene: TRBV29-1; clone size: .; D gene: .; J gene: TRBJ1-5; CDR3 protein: CSVGGGGGNQPQHF; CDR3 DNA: TGCAGCGTGGGGGGGGGCGGAGGCAATCAGCCCCAGCATTTT
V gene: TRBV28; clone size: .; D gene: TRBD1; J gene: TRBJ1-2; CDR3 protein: CASRPTQGARGYTF; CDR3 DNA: TGTGCCAGCAGACCAACACAGGGGGCCCGCGGCTACACCTTC
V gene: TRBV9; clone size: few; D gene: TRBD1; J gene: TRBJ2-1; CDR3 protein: CASSVPNIGTGYNEQFF; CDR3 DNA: TGTGCCAGCAGCGTACCTAACATCGGGACAGGATACAATGAGCAGTTCTTC
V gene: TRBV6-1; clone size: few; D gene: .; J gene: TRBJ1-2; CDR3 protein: CASSPRGTGGGYTF; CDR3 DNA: TGTGCCAGCAGTCCAAGGGGGACGGGGGGCGGCTACACCTTC
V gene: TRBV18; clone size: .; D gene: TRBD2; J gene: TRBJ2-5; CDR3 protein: CASSLTSGSEETQYF; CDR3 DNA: TGTGCCAGCTCACTGACTAGCGGGAGTGAAGAGACCCAGTACTTC
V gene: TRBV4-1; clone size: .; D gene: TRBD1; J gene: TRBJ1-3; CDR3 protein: CASSQLGQSSGNTIYF; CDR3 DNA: TGCGCCAGCAGCCAACTGGGACAGAGCTCTGGAAACACCATATATTTT
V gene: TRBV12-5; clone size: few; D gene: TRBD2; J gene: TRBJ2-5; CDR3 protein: CASGSSGQETQYF; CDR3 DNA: TGTGCTAGTGGTTCTAGCGGGCAAGAGACCCAGTACTTC
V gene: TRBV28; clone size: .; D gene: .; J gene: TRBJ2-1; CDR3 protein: CASSAGLPNEQFF; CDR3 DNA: TGTGCCAGCAGTGCGGGCCTCCCCAATGAGCAGTTCTTC
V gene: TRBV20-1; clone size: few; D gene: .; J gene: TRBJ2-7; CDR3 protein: CSGKIEQYF; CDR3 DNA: TGCAGCGGTAAAATCGAGCAGTACTTC
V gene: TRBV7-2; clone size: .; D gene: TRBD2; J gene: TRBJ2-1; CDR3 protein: CASSLYGGGGYNEQFF; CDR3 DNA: TGTGCCAGCAGCTTATATGGCGGGGGAGGATACAATGAGCAGTTCTTC
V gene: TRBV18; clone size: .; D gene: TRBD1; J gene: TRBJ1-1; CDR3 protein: CASSPRQGTEAFF; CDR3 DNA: TGTGCCAGCTCACCTCGACAGGGCACTGAAGCTTTCTTT
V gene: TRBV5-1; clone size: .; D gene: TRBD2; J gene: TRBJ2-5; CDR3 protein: CASRPGTSGETQYF; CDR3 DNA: TGCGCCAGCAGGCCGGGGACTAGCGGGGAGACCCAGTACTTC
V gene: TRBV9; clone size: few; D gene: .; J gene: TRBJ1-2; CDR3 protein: CASSSDQGFSYGYTF; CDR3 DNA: TGTGCCAGCAGCAGTGATCAGGGGTTCTCCTATGGCTACACCTTC
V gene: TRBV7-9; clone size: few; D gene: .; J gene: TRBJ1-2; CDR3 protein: CASSLQGTTIYGYTF; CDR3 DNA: TGTGCCAGCAGCCTACAGGGCACGACAATCTATGGCTACACCTTC
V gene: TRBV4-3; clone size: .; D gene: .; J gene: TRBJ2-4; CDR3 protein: CASSQEILAKNIQYF; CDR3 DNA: TGCGCCAGCAGCCAAGAGATACTAGCCAAAAACATTCAGTACTTC
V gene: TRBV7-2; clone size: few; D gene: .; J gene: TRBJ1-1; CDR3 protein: CASSLNYRRNTEAFF; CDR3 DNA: TGTGCCAGCAGCTTAAATTACAGGCGGAACACTGAAGCTTTCTTT
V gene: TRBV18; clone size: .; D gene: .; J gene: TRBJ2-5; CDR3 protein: CASSPQGGSQETQYF; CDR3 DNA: TGTGCCAGCTCACCTCAGGGGGGAAGCCAAGAGACCCAGTACTTC
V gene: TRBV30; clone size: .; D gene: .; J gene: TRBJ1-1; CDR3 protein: CAWSPVGSGLAFF; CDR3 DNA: TGTGCCTGGAGCCCCGTCGGGTCAGGGCTAGCTTTCTTT
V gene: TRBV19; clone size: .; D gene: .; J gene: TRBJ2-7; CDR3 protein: CASSIRESSYEQYF; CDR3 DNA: TGTGCCAGTAGTATAAGGGAGAGCTCCTACGAGCAGTACTTC
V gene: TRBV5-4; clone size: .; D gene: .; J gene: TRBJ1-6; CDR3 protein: CASSLDAGAPWSPLHF; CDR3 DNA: TGTGCCAGCAGCTTGGATGCAGGGGCCCCTTGGTCACCCCTCCACTTT
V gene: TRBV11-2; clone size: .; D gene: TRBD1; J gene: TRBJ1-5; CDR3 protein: CASSWGQGNQPQHF; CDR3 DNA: TGTGCCAGCAGTTGGGGACAGGGTAACCAGCCCCAGCATTTT
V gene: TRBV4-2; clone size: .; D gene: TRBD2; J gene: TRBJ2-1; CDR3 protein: CASSQAPAGAYNEQFF; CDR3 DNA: TGTGCCAGCAGCCAAGCCCCCGCGGGAGCCTACAATGAGCAGTTCTTC
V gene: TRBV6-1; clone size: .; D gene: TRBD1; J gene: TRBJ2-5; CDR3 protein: CASSPFRQGRRDF; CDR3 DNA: TGTGCCAGCAGTCCCTTCCGACAGGGGCGCAGGGACTTC
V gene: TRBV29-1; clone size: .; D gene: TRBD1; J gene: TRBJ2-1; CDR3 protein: CSDVTNTGQANNEQFF; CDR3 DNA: TGCAGCGACGTAACCAACACGGGACAGGCCAACAATGAGCAGTTCTTC
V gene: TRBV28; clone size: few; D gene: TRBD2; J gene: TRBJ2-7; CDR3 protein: CASTLAAGTYEQYF; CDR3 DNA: TGTGCCAGCACCCTAGCGGCAGGGACCTACGAGCAGTACTTC
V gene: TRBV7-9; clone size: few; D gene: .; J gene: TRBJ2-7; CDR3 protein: CASSSRLSSSYEQYF; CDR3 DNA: TGTGCCAGCAGCTCCAGACTCTCGTCCTCCTACGAGCAGTACTTC
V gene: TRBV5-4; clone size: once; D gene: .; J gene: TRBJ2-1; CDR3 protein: CASSFGGKQFF; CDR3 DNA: TGTGCCAGCAGCTTCGGCGGAAAGCAGTTCTTC
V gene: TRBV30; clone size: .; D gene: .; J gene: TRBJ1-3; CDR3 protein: CAWSVRGGNTIYF; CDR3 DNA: TGTGCCTGGAGTGTACGGGGAGGAAACACCATATATTTT
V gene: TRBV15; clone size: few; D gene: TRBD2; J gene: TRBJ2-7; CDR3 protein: CATSAGGGTYEQYF; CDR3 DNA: TGTGCCACCAGCGCGGGGGGGGGTACCTACGAGCAGTACTTC
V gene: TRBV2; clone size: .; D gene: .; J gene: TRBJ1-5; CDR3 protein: CASNLDTNQPQHF; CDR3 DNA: TGTGCCAGCAACCTGGACACCAATCAGCCCCAGCATTTT
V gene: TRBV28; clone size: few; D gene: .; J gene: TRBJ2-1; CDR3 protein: CASSFAGVYNEQFF; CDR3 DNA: TGTGCCAGCAGTTTCGCAGGGGTCTACAATGAGCAGTTCTTC